Following are 24 T cell receptor beta chains from one sample sequenced in a study of identifying expanded T cells in peripheral blood (dated by TCRdb to between 2019 and 2020). Libraries were constructed by the immunoSEQ multiplex PCR assay. TCRdb took over this immuneACCESS table, retaining in-frame rearrangements with V and J assigned. Such tables are incomplete; in checked studies, under half of the missing clones stem from an unresolved V gene, and the remainder is unexplained. This sample comprises under 120,000 clones, about 89% of them detected only once. The biggest ten clones account for roughly 15% of the sample. Input material: blood. Receptors were obtained from a person between 18 and 70 years old in good health.

V gene TRBV25-1 combines with J gene TRBJ1-2, with no clear D. The CDR3 is 13 residues long. Between the trimmed V and J ends, which lost 0 bases and 6 bases, there was a span of 8 bases. Looked up from germline, CDR1 is MGHDK and CDR2 is SYGVNS. CDR3 DNA: TGTGCCAGCAGTGAATATAGGACTAATGGCTACACCTTC. Residues: CASSEYRTNGYTF.

The rearrangement links TRBV9 to TRBJ1-1; the D gene is possibly TRBD1 (6 bases). Per the germline V gene, CDR1 is SGDLS and CDR2 is YYNGEE. With 4 bases removed from V and 6 bases from J, the gap between germline ends came to 19 bases. This CDR3 has 15 amino acids. CDR3 sequence: CASSPGGQGSAEAFF. CDR3 nucleotide sequence: TGTGCCAGCAGCCCGGGGGGGCAGGGTTCGGCTGAAGCTTTCTTT.

This chain connects TRBV6-5 to TRBJ2-1, with D tentatively TRBD1 or TRBD2 (5 bases each). This CDR3 contains 14 residues. Trimming stripped 2 bases from V and 5 bases from J, with 10 bases between. Germline CDR1 reads MNHEY; CDR2 reads SVGAGI. The CDR3 here is CASSYLGAHNEQFF. The CDR3 region has the DNA TGTGCCAGCAGTTACCTCGGGGCCCACAATGAGCAGTTCTTC.

This chain connects TRBV5-1 to TRBJ1-4, with 9 nucleotides matching TRBD1. V shed 4 bases, J shed 13 bases, and the junction held 20 bases outside the gene matches. The CDR3 consists of 17 residues. Germline V lookup: CDR1 SGHRS, CDR2 YFSETQ. CDR3: CASSPTDRGTLFQGLFF. The DNA for the CDR3 is TGCGCCAGCAGCCCCACGGACAGGGGAACTCTATTTCAAGGACTGTTTTTT. Full variable domain (outside the CDR3, taken from reference TRBV5-1 and TRBJ1-4): KAGVTQTPRYLIKTRGQQVTLSCSPISGHRSVSWYQQTPGQGLQFLFEYFSETQRNKGNFPGRFSGRQFSNSRSEMNVSTLELGDSALYLCASSPTDRGTLFQGLFFGSGTQLSVL.

The chain couples TRBV2 to TRBJ2-1; 8 positions agree with TRBD2. This CDR3 is built from 16 residues. Germline CDR1 reads SNHLY; CDR2 reads FYNNEI. V trimming: 6 bases; J trimming: 5 bases; junction bases outside the gene matches: 12. The CDR3 sequence: CASRERVSGGNNEQFF. In DNA, the CDR3 is TGTGCCAGCAGAGAAAGGGTCAGCGGGGGTAACAATGAGCAGTTCTTC.

This clone has more than one count but fewer than ten. V usage is TRBV4-2 and J usage is TRBJ2-5; 11 bases agree with TRBD2. The V gene's germline CDR1 is LGHNA and CDR2 YNFKEQ. Losses at the gene ends were 0 bases for V and 4 bases for J; bases not matched to a gene: 10. The CDR3 is made up of 18 amino acids. The CDR3 nucleotides are TGTGCCAGCAGCCAAGAAGGCCTAGGGCTAGCGGGGGGAGAGACCCAGTACTTC. Its translation: CASSQEGLGLAGGETQYF.

The rearrangement links TRBV7-2 to TRBJ1-3; D unclear. CDR3 length: 12 amino acids. In germline, CDR1 is SGHTA, CDR2 FQGNSA. Trimming took off 5 bases at V and 15 bases at J, with 17 bases between the two ends. CDR3 residues: CASSPGSTPTYF. CDR3 nucleotide sequence: TGTGCCAGCAGCCCGGGGTCCACCCCTACATATTTT.

The rearrangement links TRBV10-3 to TRBJ2-5; D gene unclear. The CDR3 has 14 residues. V lost 6 bases to trimming and J lost 2 bases, with 13 bases between them. Germline V gene data show CDR1 as ENHRY and CDR2 as SYGVKD. The CDR3 DNA is TGTGCCATCAGCGGCCAAGTCGTTCAAGAGACCCAGTACTTC. It codes for CAISGQVVQETQYF.

V is TRBV7-2 and J is TRBJ2-7; the D is unclear. The germline V gene encodes CDR1 SGHTA and CDR2 FQGNSA. The CDR3 has 14 amino acids. V lost 5 bases, J lost 4 bases, and 15 bases lay in between. DNA of the CDR3: TGTGCCAGCAGCGCCCGCCACCTAGGTTACGAGCAGTACTTC. Its protein product is CASSARHLGYEQYF.

The rearrangement uses TRBV7-6 and TRBJ2-2; 7 bases are a match to TRBD1. The ends lost 1 base at V and 1 base at J; junction bases unmatched: 9. The CDR3 spans 18 residues. Germline CDR1 reads SGHVS; CDR2 reads FNYEAQ. CDR3 residues: CASSLGPLRGLNTGELFF. CDR3 nucleotide sequence: TGTGCCAGCAGCTTAGGTCCCCTTAGGGGGCTGAACACCGGGGAGCTGTTTTTT.

V usage is TRBV5-1 and J usage is TRBJ1-4; D remains ambiguous. Germline CDR1 SGHRS, CDR2 YFSETQ. Trimming shortened V by 2 bases and J by 5 bases, and 7 bases separated the two germline ends. This CDR3 contains 13 residues. CDR3 DNA sequence: TGCGCCAGCAGCTTAGGTGGAAATGAAAAACTGTTTTTT. Translation: CASSLGGNEKLFF.

The V and J genes are TRBV4-3 and TRBJ1-1, with D perhaps TRBD1 (5 bases). CDR1 is LGHNA and CDR2 is YSLEER in the germline V gene. This CDR3 spans 13 amino acids. V was clipped by 4 bases and J by 1 base, with 7 bases between them. The CDR3 bases are TGCGCCAGCAGCCCCGGACAGAACACTGAAGCTTTCTTT. This encodes CASSPGQNTEAFF.

This chain uses TRBV7-2 with TRBJ2-5, with 13 bases identical to TRBD2. Germline V gene lookup returns CDR1 SGHTA and CDR2 FQGNSA. The CDR3 covers 15 residues. The junction had 6 bases not matched to a gene; V was cut back by 8 bases and J by 3 bases. The CDR3 DNA is TGTGCCAGCCATCGGACTAGCGGGGGAAAAGAGACCCAGTACTTC. Residues: CASHRTSGGKETQYF.

The chain is built from TRBV4-3 and TRBJ2-2; 11 nucleotides align to TRBD1. Per the germline V gene, CDR1 is LGHNA and CDR2 is YSLEER. The CDR3 contains 19 residues. With 1 base clipped from V and 7 bases from J, the junction kept 14 bases outside the gene matches. The CDR3 sequence: CASSQGAWGTGGDGGELFF. The CDR3, as DNA: TGCGCCAGCAGCCAAGGGGCGTGGGGGACAGGGGGTGATGGCGGGGAGCTGTTTTTT.

The J gene is TRBJ2-7, the V gene TRBV28; D remains ambiguous. Germline V lookup: CDR1 MDHEN, CDR2 SYDVKM. CDR3 length equals 15 residues. V shed 5 bases and J shed 2 bases, with 16 bases lying between them. CDR3 residues: CASSPRGSHPYEQYF. The CDR3 DNA reads TGTGCCAGCAGTCCCCGTGGAAGCCATCCCTACGAGCAGTACTTC. The full variable domain, its missing parts supplied by reference TRBV28 and TRBJ2-7, is DVKVTQSSRYLVKRTGEKVFLECVQDMDHENMFWYRQDPGLGLRLIYFSYDVKMKEKGDIPEGYSVSREKKERFSLILESASTNQTSMYLCASSPRGSHPYEQYFGPGTRLTVT.

This chain links TRBV5-1 with TRBJ2-7; D ambiguous. Trimming pared 4 bases from V and 1 base from J, leaving 18 bases between. Germline V gene lookup returns CDR1 SGHRS and CDR2 YFSETQ. This CDR3 region has 16 residues. CDR3 sequence: CASSPRSRVTSYEQYF. The CDR3 nucleotides read TGCGCCAGCAGCCCCCGATCTAGGGTAACGTCCTACGAGCAGTACTTC.

This clone was detected many times. The chain is built from TRBV7-2 and TRBJ2-5; D is undetermined. Germline CDR1 reads SGHTA; CDR2 reads FQGNSA. This CDR3 contains 12 residues. V lost 5 bases to trimming and J lost 9 bases, with 13 bases between them. CDR3 bases: TGTGCCAGCAGCGGAACACTTGGCGCCCAGTACTTC. Amino acids: CASSGTLGAQYF.

The chain has TRBV7-9 and TRBJ2-7; the match to TRBD2 covers 9 bases. The CDR3 consists of 13 residues. J was trimmed by 2 bases and V by 8 bases; bases with no gene match: 4. Germline V gene data show CDR1 as SEHNR and CDR2 as FQNEAQ (reference sequence). CDR3 bases: TGTGCCAGCTGGGGCGGGGGGGCCTACGAGCAGTACTTC. Translated, it gives CASWGGGAYEQYF.

The gene calls are TRBV4-2 and TRBJ2-7; the D call may be TRBD1 or TRBD2 (6 bases each). The CDR3 loop spans 17 amino acids. The V and J ends lost 0 bases and 6 bases respectively, with 21 bases between them. Germline assignment: CDR1 LGHNA and CDR2 YNFKEQ. CDR3 DNA sequence: TGTGCCAGCAGCCAAGAAGAGGGGGGCGCGTTTGGGTCCGAGCAGTACTTC. This gives the protein CASSQEEGGAFGSEQYF.

This clone was detected only once. V and J are TRBV27 and TRBJ1-2; D remains unclear. V shed 1 base and J shed 3 bases, with 12 bases lying between them. Per the germline V gene, CDR1 is MNHEY and CDR2 is SMNVEV (reference sequence). This CDR3 comprises 15 residues. This CDR3 reads CASSLLSSGDYGYTF. CDR3 DNA: TGTGCCAGCAGTTTATTAAGCAGCGGGGACTATGGCTACACCTTC.

V gene TRBV6-6 combines with J gene TRBJ2-5; D is unresolved. V shed 6 bases and J shed 5 bases, with 16 bases lying between them. CDR1 and CDR2 from the germline V gene are MNHNY and SVGAGI (reference sequence). CDR3 length equals 14 residues. CDR3: CASSYGPYSETQYF. CDR3 in DNA: TGTGCCAGCAGCTACGGGCCTTACTCGGAGACCCAGTACTTC.

The CDR3 protein is CASNSGGAPLQETQYF. The CDR3 nucleotides are TGCGCCAGCAACTCTGGGGGGGCTCCTCTCCAAGAGACCCAGTACTTC. The chain links TRBV5-1 to TRBJ2-5; D might be TRBD2 (7 bases). This CDR3 contains 16 residues. Germline CDR1 and CDR2: SGHRS and YFSETQ. The V end was cut by 6 bases, the J end by 1 base, with 19 bases between.

The genes are TRBV6-1 and TRBJ1-5; 7 bases align to TRBD1. The CDR3 has 11 residues. Trimming cost V 7 bases and J 11 bases; bases outside gene matches: 5. In germline, CDR1 is MNHNS, CDR2 SASEGT. The CDR3 nucleotides read TGTGCCAGCACGGGACAGACGACCCAGCATTTT. Translated: CASTGQTTQHF.

CDR3 protein: CASSLSSGDANTGELFF. The CDR3 DNA reads as TGTGCCAGCAGTTTATCCTCAGGGGACGCAAACACCGGGGAGCTGTTTTTT. The rearrangement joins TRBV27 to TRBJ2-2, with a possible D match to TRBD1 (6 bases). CDR1 MNHEY and CDR2 SMNVEV come from the germline V gene (reference sequence). CDR3 length equals 17 residues. Trimming took 0 bases from V and 2 from J, leaving 13 bases between them.